What follows is one T cell receptor (beta chain) and its context. Its specificity is not known. This entry belongs to a study of cytomegalovirus exposure and HLA in healthy donors. Turning to the study itself: One earlier analysis, a look at 150 million to 200 million T cells, found about 100 million unique TCR beta sequences. Early release data held 85 million or so unique TCRs from HLA-typed donors.

Study-level findings and limits: Exclusion as indistinguishable affected some V segments, including TRBV6-2 and TRBV6-3.

With 60 Vbeta and 13 Jbeta primers, the PCR was carried out. TCRdb's copy holds only in-frame clones and misses some; the assay was immunoSEQ multiplex PCR. The sample consists of about 160,000 clones, 70% to 80% of them appearing once. The V and J ends lost 0 bases and 7 bases respectively, with 13 bases between them. CDR1 is SGHRS, CDR2 YFSETQ, per germline. The length of the CDR3 is 15 residues. The rearrangement joins TRBV5-1 to TRBJ1-4; possibly TRBD1 for D (6 bases). Sequencing used PBMCs. The sequence derives from a man aged 60-69 years in good health and CMV-seronegative. CDR3 in DNA: TGCGCCAGCAGCTTGGCAGGGGCGCCAAGTGAAAAACTGTTTTTT. Translated, it gives CASSLAGAPSEKLFF.